The clone carrying this TCR beta chain was recorded a few times. The CDR3 runs to 16 residues. V was cut by 0 bases and J by 0 bases, with 12 bases left in between. Per the germline V gene, CDR1 is SGHRS and CDR2 is YFSETQ. Study processing details: Amplified reference gene primers provided the basis for estimating nucleated cell counts. Measured with immunoSEQ multiplex PCR; TCRdb has only the in-frame clones, and not every one. That table gives V, J and clone size, and the DNA gave D and trimming. Of roughly 150,000 clones listed, around 80% are singletons. The entry originates in a study of blood T cell repertoires in COVID-19. Study background: Some COVID-19 samples were acute and others convalescent; all came from the United States, Italy and Spain. PBMCs, B-cell-depleted T cells, or T cells were the source of the cDNA or gDNA that made up the material.

The gene calls are TRBV5-1 and TRBJ1-2; D call uncertain. The TCR was taken from a woman older than 75 with acute or convalescent COVID-19. The sequenced material came from peripheral blood. In DNA, the CDR3 is TGCGCCAGCAGCTTGGATTGGGCTCAACCTAACTATGGCTACACCTTC. Translation gives CASSLDWAQPNYGYTF.